Given below is one T cell receptor (beta chain) in context. Measured with immunoSEQ multiplex PCR; TCRdb has only the in-frame clones, and not every one. The table includes about 20,000 clones, approximately 90% detected once. This CDR3 comprises 16 residues. Germline trimming cut 2 bases from V and 8 bases from J; bases unmatched to any gene: 11. CDR1 is SNHLY and CDR2 is FYNNEI in the germline V gene. This sample is drawn from a study of T cell changes during pregnancy in multiple sclerosis. Here the sequenced sample was CD4+ T cells from peripheral blood mononuclear cells, taken after pregnancy. The receptor was isolated from a female donor in good health, enrolled as a control in a pregnancy study. The chain couples TRBV2 to TRBJ1-4, with 7 bases matching TRBD1. CDR3 sequence: CASSEIRQGGREKLFF. The CDR3 DNA is TGTGCCAGCAGTGAAATCAGGCAGGGGGGCCGAGAAAAACTGTTTTTT.